The subject of this entry is one T cell receptor (beta chain). The target antigen is unknown. Germline V CDR1 and CDR2: LNHNV, YYDKDF (reference sequence). This CDR3 region has 14 residues. Trimming removed 6 bases from V and 12 bases from J, with 21 bases in between. TCRdb reprocessed the 5' RACE reads via MiXCR and lists one record per CDR3 protein. Found here are 470,000 or so distinct CDR3 sequences, 20% to 25% of them singletons; the top ten hold about 2.9%. The sample comes from a study of identical twins. Study-wide results and caveats: Recombination models fit unrelated individuals' TCR alpha sharing but underestimated twins'.

The same sample was also used in a study of T cells expressing NK-cell markers. That report notes: Among the eight sequenced donors, seven tested HCMV-seropositive and one tested seronegative. Evidence did not settle whether expanded NKG2C+ T cell clones targeted HCMV.

The sequence was collected from a woman aged 18-29 years in good health. The specimen sequenced was CD4+ T cells sorted from blood. The V and J genes are TRBV15 and TRBJ2-1; D perhaps matches TRBD2 (6 bases). This chain's CDR3 is CATRNRERASGQFF. The DNA for the CDR3 is TGTGCCACCAGAAACCGGGAGCGGGCTTCGGGGCAGTTCTTC.